This entry is about one TCR beta chain. The specificity of this receptor is unknown. No base quality information exists; no much larger clone differs at one position. The immunoSEQ multiplex PCR assay was used to generate TCR libraries, with TCR-beta and/or TCR-alpha/delta assays applied to each sample. The amplified TCR libraries were sequenced on the Illumina high-throughput platform. The authors processed their data as follows. Clustering and dimensionality reduction were performed using pairwise TCRdist distances among GMM-specific receptors from ex vivo sorted or in vitro expanded T cells. The score assigned to each clinical repertoire was mean NN-distance, meaning the average TCRdist to the nearest 10% of tetramer-positive reference sequences. GEM TCR motif frequency was computed as the fraction of unique TCRs matching known GEM sequences by V/J usage and CDR3 length. Active tuberculosis was classified by linear discriminant analysis with leave-one-out cross-validation, implemented in scikit-learn. TCRdb re-hosts the immuneACCESS table, in-frame sequences only. Its copies lack some clones; in the studies checked, an unresolved V gene accounts for under half of them, and the cause for the rest is not known. For V, J and clone size, that table is used; D and trimming come from the DNA. The sample table lists about 33,000 clones, about 90% of them with a count of one. Approximately 7.5% of the sample is taken by the ten largest.

At study entry, adolescents were screened for latent tuberculosis infection by tuberculin skin test and QuantiFERON-TB GOLD In-Tube IGRA. Immunosequencing of unsorted cryopreserved PBMC covered, on average, around 100,000 T cells per clinical donor. Eleven high schools in the Worcester region of the Western Cape, South Africa, served as enrollment sites for adolescents aged 12 to 18 years. Ten or so M. tuberculosis-infected and approximately 10 uninfected adolescents were selected with matching for age and sex. For the adolescents, PBMC were isolated by density centrifugation from freshly drawn heparinized blood and then cryopreserved. This entry comes from a study of T cells in tuberculosis (dated by TCRdb to between 2017 and 2018). Regarding the complete study: The study combined CD1B tetramers and high-throughput TCR immunosequencing to characterize T cells specific for the mycobacterial lipid antigen glucose monomycolate (GMM). In a South African clinical cohort, IGRA-negative adolescents, IGRA-positive adolescents with latent tuberculosis and adults with active tuberculosis were compared, with under 12 people in each group. Overall study outcomes, separate from this receptor: Clinical samples were selected based on which cryopreserved specimens were available, and the active tuberculosis cases were adults whereas the controls were adolescents. Compared with IGRA-negative controls, TCR-alpha repertoires from active tuberculosis had smaller mean NN-distances to GMM-specific TCRs, which suggests that these TCRs underwent clonal expansion. A classifier using the diverse GMM-specific repertoire reached approximately 84% accuracy (AUROC around 0.91), compared with around 68% accuracy using GEM motif frequencies. The smaller NN-distances in active tuberculosis patients were driven in part by shorter CDR3-alpha lengths, while the difference seen for TCR-beta was not statistically significant.

Including the terminal cysteine and phenylalanine, the CDR3 comprises 13 residues. CDR3 DNA only is kept here, 39 bases in frame from base 1. CDR1 and CDR2 are read off the germline V gene (reference sequence) as GTSNPN and SVGIG. V and J lose 1 base and 8 bases, and a span of 12 bases separates them. This receptor was identified in a donor aged 10-35 years with latent tuberculosis or without tuberculosis infection. Some clones in this sample may be carry-over from other donors' samples. The chain is made from TRBV30 and TRBJ2-4, and possibly TRBD2, on 6 matching bases. The sequencing input was PBMCs. The CDR3 protein is CAWSAGAGDIQYF. The sequenced DNA is TGTGCCTGGAGTGCGGGAGCGGGCGACATTCAGTACTTC.